This TCR beta chain was captured by sequencing in a study of blood T cell repertoires in COVID-19. Methods used by the authors: Amplified reference gene primers provided the basis for estimating nucleated cell counts. Libraries were prepared by immunoSEQ multiplex PCR; TCRdb keeps only in-frame clonotypes and omits some of them. The V and J calls and the clone size are those of that table, but D and trimming were determined from the DNA. Among about 190,000 clones listed, around 79% were seen once. Germline V gene lookup returns CDR1 GTSNPN and CDR2 SVGIG (reference sequence). This CDR3 has 15 residues. Trimming removed 3 bases at V and 2 bases at J, with 13 bases between.

The V call is TRBV30, the J call TRBJ2-2; D might be TRBD2 (6 bases). The sequencing input was peripheral blood. The receptor was isolated from a woman aged 50 to 60 with acute or convalescent COVID-19. CDR3 DNA sequence: TGTGCCTGGAGAAGAGGGGACTCCAACACCGGGGAGCTGTTTTTT. This gives the protein CAWRRGDSNTGELFF. The full variable domain, in which reference TRBV30 and TRBJ2-2 provide the parts outside the CDR3, is SQTIHQWPATLVQPVGSPLSLECTVEGTSNPNLYWYRQAAGRGLQLLFYSVGIGQISSEVPQNLSASRPQDRQFILSSKKLLLSDSGFYLCAWRRGDSNTGELFFGEGSRLTVL.